Below, 16 T cell receptor beta chains from the same sample are listed, as sequenced in a study of early T cells in non-severe SARS-CoV-2 infection. TCRdb re-called the 5' RACE reads with MiXCR, one entry per CDR3 protein. Of approximately 19,000 distinct CDR3 sequences listed, approximately 4.8% were seen once; the top ten hold approximately 7%. Sequencing was done on a sample of whole blood. These receptors came from an adult who was a healthcare worker with PCR-confirmed SARS-CoV-2 infection or an uninfected control (not recorded which).

This clonotype was seen many times. The chain carries TRBV3-1 and TRBJ1-6; perhaps TRBD1 as D (5 bases). The ends were cut back, 2 bases at V and 7 bases at J, with 18 bases in the middle. The CDR3 consists of 17 residues. From germline, CDR1 is LGHDT and CDR2 YNNKEL (reference sequence). The CDR3 DNA follows: TGTGCCAGCAGCCAAAGTCTTGGGACGGTGCGGAATTCACCCCTCCACTTT. This gives the protein CASSQSLGTVRNSPLHF. The full variable domain, its missing parts supplied by reference TRBV3-1 and TRBJ1-6, is DTAVSQTPKYLVTQMGNDKSIKCEQNLGHDTMYWYKQDSKKFLKIMFSYNNKELIINETVPNRFSPKSPDKAHLNLHINSLELGDSAVYFCASSQSLGTVRNSPLHFGNGTRLTVT.

This clonotype came up many times. The chain recombines TRBV3-1 with TRBJ2-1; D remains ambiguous. CDR3 size: 15 residues. The V gene's germline CDR1 is LGHDT and CDR2 YNNKEL (reference sequence). V was pared by 0 bases and J by 4 bases, with 10 bases between. The CDR3 sequence: CASSQDNKEYNEQFF. The CDR3, as DNA: TGTGCCAGCAGCCAAGATAATAAGGAGTACAATGAGCAGTTCTTC.

By its share, this clonotype is medium-sized. This rearrangement joins TRBV6-4 to TRBJ2-1; 7 bases are shared with TRBD2. Germline CDR1 and CDR2: MRHNA and SNTAGT. The CDR3 sequence is 15 residues long. The J segment lost 4 bases and the V segment lost 5 bases, leaving 8 bases of the junction unmatched. In DNA, the CDR3 is TGTGCCAGCAGTCCTACCGGGACTACGTACAATGAGCAGTTCTTC. Its protein product is CASSPTGTTYNEQFF.

This clonotype was counted a few times. V usage is TRBV9 and J usage is TRBJ2-2; D is unclear. This CDR3 is built from 14 residues. Germline values: CDR1 SGDLS, CDR2 YYNGEE. V lost 1 base, J lost 0 bases, and 4 bases lay in between. The CDR3 region has the DNA TGTGCCAGCAGCGTAAATACGAACACCGGGGAGCTGTTTTTT. This sequence encodes CASSVNTNTGELFF.

Comment on this clonotype: This could be a read error, since a much larger clone is one nucleotide away. The V gene is TRBV5-1, the J gene TRBJ2-7, with a weak D call TRBD2 (6 bases). Germline loops: CDR1 SGHRS, CDR2 YFSETQ. V lost 1 base to trimming and J lost 7 bases, with 9 bases between them. The CDR3 loop spans 12 amino acids. CDR3 nucleotides: TGCGCCAGCAGCTTGACCGGGGGAGAGCAGTACGTC. As protein: CASSLTGGEQYV.

This clonotype has at least ten counts. The genes are TRBV18 and TRBJ1-1; D is ambiguous. The germline V gene has CDR1 KGHSH and CDR2 LQKENI. Trimming shortened V by 1 base and J by 5 bases, and 11 bases separated the two germline ends. This CDR3 region has 14 residues. DNA for the CDR3: TGTGCCAGCTCACCACAGACAAGCAAGACTGAAGCTTTCTTT. Amino acid sequence: CASSPQTSKTEAFF.

This clonotype is labeled medium-sized. The chain uses TRBV4-3 and TRBJ2-1, with 8 positions matching TRBD2. The CDR3 runs to 16 residues. CDR1 and CDR2 from the germline V gene are LGHNA and YSLEER. The J segment lost 6 bases and the V segment lost 0 bases, leaving 7 bases of the junction unmatched. The chain's CDR3 is CASSQEFAGGGNEQFF. CDR3 sequence (DNA): TGCGCCAGCAGCCAAGAATTCGCGGGAGGTGGCAATGAGCAGTTCTTC.

Ten or more counts support this clonotype. The chain joins TRBV19 to TRBJ2-7; unclear D gene. V was shortened by 4 bases and J by 2 bases, with 6 bases between the two germline ends. Germline V gives CDR1 LNHDA, CDR2 SQIVND (reference sequence). The CDR3 is 12 residues long. The CDR3 DNA is TGTGCCAGTAGTACCCGTCCCTACGAGCAGTACTTC. The encoded protein is CASSTRPYEQYF.

This clonotype was found many times. The rearrangement joins TRBV15 to TRBJ2-1, with TRBD2 matching 11 bases. In germline, CDR1 is LNHNV, CDR2 YYDKDF (reference sequence). This CDR3 has 14 residues. J was trimmed by 10 bases and V by 3 bases; bases with no gene match: 5. Written as DNA, the CDR3 is TGTGCCACCAGCAGGACTAGCGGGATCGAGGAGCAGTTCTTC. It encodes CATSRTSGIEEQFF.

In its sample, this clonotype ranks as medium-sized. The V gene is TRBV21-1, the J gene TRBJ2-4; TRBD1, the table's D call, was not compared with the DNA. TRBV21-1 is termed a pseudogene. The CDR3 contains 14 residues. CDR3 in amino acids: CASSRTGPRDIQYF. For the CDR3, the DNA is TGTGCCAGCAGTCGGACAGGGCCTAGAGACATTCAGTACTTC.

Relative to its sample, this clonotype is medium-sized. The chain carries TRBV5-1 and TRBJ2-3; D gene unclear. The germline V and J ends were trimmed by 0 bases and 4 bases, with 3 bases remaining between them. Per the germline V gene, CDR1 is SGHRS and CDR2 is YFSETQ. This CDR3 region has 12 residues. This CDR3 is CASSLEADTQYF. The CDR3 DNA follows: TGCGCCAGCAGCTTGGAGGCAGATACGCAGTATTTT.

This clonotype was counted many times. The rearrangement uses TRBV6-1 and TRBJ1-1; D is unclear. The V gene's germline CDR1 is MNHNS and CDR2 SASEGT. This CDR3 is built from 19 residues. The V end was cut by 0 bases, the J end by 0 bases, with 20 bases between. CDR3: CASSEAPPGFFGMNTEAFF. CDR3 nucleotides: TGTGCCAGCAGTGAAGCACCCCCCGGGTTTTTCGGGATGAACACTGAAGCTTTCTTT.

This clonotype has a single count. The chain joins TRBV7-2 to TRBJ2-1; 10 positions match TRBD2. Germline V lookup: CDR1 SGHTA, CDR2 FQGNSA. Trimming at V came to 5 bases and at J to 7 bases, leaving 8 bases not matched to a gene. This CDR3 has 15 residues. CDR3 region: CASSPASGSVNEQFF. Here the CDR3 DNA reads TGTGCCAGCAGCCCAGCTAGCGGGAGCGTGAATGAGCAGTTCTTC. Filled out from reference TRBV7-2 and TRBJ2-1, the complete variable domain reads GAGVSQSPSNKVTEKGKDVELRCDPISGHTALYWYRQSLGQGLEFLIYFQGNSAPDKSGLPSDRFSAERTGGSVSTLTIQRTQQEDSAVYLCASSPASGSVNEQFFGPGTRLTVL.

This clonotype was counted many times. This sequence joins TRBV7-9 and TRBJ2-3; a weak D match, TRBD2 (5 bases). The V and J ends lost 1 base and 5 bases respectively, with 16 bases between them. Germline V gives CDR1 SEHNR, CDR2 FQNEAQ (reference sequence). This CDR3 contains 16 residues. The CDR3 bases are TGTGCCAGCAGCTTAGTTGACGGGATTGCGGGAGATACGCAGTATTTT. Its protein is CASSLVDGIAGDTQYF.

This clonotype was found many times. The V gene is TRBV4-2, the J gene TRBJ2-4; 9 nucleotides line up with TRBD2. After removal of 2 bases from V and 1 base from J, the junction contained 9 bases not matched to a gene. This CDR3 has 18 amino acids. Germline V CDR1 and CDR2: LGHNA, YNFKEQ. CDR3 region: CASSQSGGRAVAKNIQYF. The CDR3 coding sequence is TGTGCCAGCAGCCAATCGGGCGGGAGGGCCGTTGCCAAAAACATTCAGTACTTC.

This clonotype was recorded at least ten times. The chain is built from TRBV2 and TRBJ2-7; D is tentatively TRBD1 or TRBD2 (6 bases each). The V end lost 2 bases, the J end lost 2 bases, and 13 bases lay between the germline ends. Germline V gene sequence: CDR1 SNHLY, CDR2 FYNNEI. The CDR3 extends over 15 amino acids. CDR3 in amino acids: CASSETRGRTYEQYF. CDR3 nucleotide sequence: TGTGCCAGCAGTGAAACCCGGGGGCGTACCTACGAGCAGTACTTC.